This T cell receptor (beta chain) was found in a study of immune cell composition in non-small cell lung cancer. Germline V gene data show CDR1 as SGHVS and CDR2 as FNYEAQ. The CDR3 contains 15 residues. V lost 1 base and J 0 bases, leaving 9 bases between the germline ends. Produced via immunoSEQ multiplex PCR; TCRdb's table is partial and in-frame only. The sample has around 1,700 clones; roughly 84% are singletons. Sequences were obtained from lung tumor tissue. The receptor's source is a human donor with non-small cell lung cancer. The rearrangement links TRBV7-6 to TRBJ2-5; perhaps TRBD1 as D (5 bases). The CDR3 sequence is CASSLGQPYQETQYF. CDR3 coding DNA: TGTGCCAGCAGCTTAGGACAGCCCTACCAAGAGACCCAGTACTTC.